This T cell receptor (beta chain) appears in the sequencing data of a study of cytotoxic CD8 clonotypes in ibrutinib-treated CLL (dated by TCRdb to the early 2020s). At the level of the whole study: In this cohort, 15 patients were treatment-naive and ten to eleven were relapsed/refractory, while some 18 had unmutated IGHV. Longitudinal samples were obtainable from about 30% of the roughly 86 participants in the trial. The response samples were drawn at a median of 12 months into treatment, with a range of about 6 to 36 months. Every sample from remission and from progressive disease was obtained while the patients were still on ibrutinib. On average, each sample had 255,043 productive templates and 94,082 productive rearrangements. Responses were partial in approximately 24 patients and complete in 2; after median approximately 5.5 years follow-up, about 14 stayed in remission and around 12 progressed. Cryopreserved peripheral blood mononuclear cells were collected before treatment, at response, and at either disease progression or sustained remission.

Measured from the cysteine to the phenylalanine, the CDR3 is 14 residues long. The CDR3 DNA has 42 bases and is translated from base 1. This clone came up once. Which antigen it targets is not known. Base qualities are not recorded, but no much larger clone differs from it by a single base. Each clonotype received, on average, 10x coverage in deep resolution sequencing performed on a MiSeq, where the target depth lay between 1 in 1 million and 1 in 200,000 T cells. The immunoSEQ hsTCRB Kit was used to generate the TCR beta libraries. On the authors' methods: Data were analyzed with ImmunoSEQ Data Assistant and ImmunoSEQ Analyzer, with V, D and J genes assigned per IMGT definitions. Clonality was computed as one minus normalized Shannon entropy of productive rearrangement frequencies, ranging from 0 to 1. Public clonotype analysis was restricted to overrepresented clonotypes comprising at least 0.05% of each patient's repertoire. Repertoires from thirteen age-matched healthy donors in immuneACCESS were used as clonality controls. This immuneACCESS table, as held by TCRdb, lists in-frame sequences with V and J called but not all clones. Of the missing ones, under half trace to an unresolved V gene in checked studies; the others have no known cause. V, J and clone size are those of that table, while D and trimming were read from the DNA. For this sample the table gives some 100,000 clones, of which under 70% were detected only once. The ten largest clones add up to approximately 35% of the sample.

General conclusions and limits of the study: Public clonotypes were rare and either contracted or stayed stable during treatment, and the rise in clonality at ibrutinib response reflected the expansion of private clonotypes. At baseline, clonality was higher than in age-matched healthy donors and showed a strong correlation with circulating CD8+ T-cell counts. Lymph node repertoires were not examined, and the timing of sampling was not matched between patients in sustained remission and those whose disease progressed. At ibrutinib response clonality went up, during sustained remission it held steady, and at progression it dropped back toward baseline.

The label giving this sample's time point can be read as: roughly 2 years on ibrutinib. For TCR beta library preparation, approximately 1.9 micrograms of genomic DNA was extracted from cryopreserved PBMCs. Longitudinal blood samples from CLL patients on ibrutinib monotherapy underwent high-throughput TCR beta sequencing. The patients took part in an open-label, single-center phase 2 trial of ibrutinib monotherapy. The material sequenced was PBMCs, taken after 24 months of ibrutinib treatment. This clonotype was obtained from a human donor with chronic lymphocytic leukemia. In this chain, TRBV21-1 is recombined with TRBJ2-2; the D call of TRBD1 is as the table states it, not checked on the DNA. TRBV21-1 is noted as a pseudogene. DNA sequence: TGTGCCAGCAGCGGCCCGGACAGATGCGGGGAGCTGTTTTTT. Its translation reads: CASSGPDRCGELFF.